Below, 31 T cell receptor beta chains from the same sample are listed, as sequenced in a study of molecular identifiers for immune sequencing clone quantification. MiXCR, applied by TCRdb to the PCR reads, yields one record per CDR3 protein. The sample yields nearly 650,000 distinct CDR3 sequences, over 25% seen once. The sample was naive CD8+ T cells from blood, with Jurkat cell RNA spiked in. Subset given: FACS-sorted CD8+CD4-CCR7+CD45RA+ naive T cells. These receptors were collected from a human donor in good health. Some libraries in this study had Jurkat cell RNA spiked in.

The chain carries TRBV13 and TRBJ2-3, with 7 bases identical to TRBD2. J gave up 2 bases and V 1 base, and 12 bases lay outside the gene matches. The CDR3 length is 18 residues. Germline V gene lookup returns CDR1 PRHDT and CDR2 FYEKMQ (reference sequence). CDR3 coding DNA: TGTGCCAGCAGCTTAGCATGGACCCCAGCGGGGTACACAGATACGCAGTATTTT. Its protein product is CASSLAWTPAGYTDTQYF.

As to this clonotype: This clone may be a read error of a much larger clone one base away. The CDR3 spells CSARVGSRNTIYF. CDR3 coding DNA: TGCAGTGCTAGAGTAGGTTCTCGAAACACCATATATTTT. The V and J genes are TRBV20-1 and TRBJ1-3; unclear D gene. Germline V gene sequence: CDR1 DFQATT, CDR2 SNEGSKA (reference sequence). The CDR3 contains 13 residues. V lost 1 base, J lost 5 bases, and 9 bases lay in between.

This clonotype was observed a handful of times. The chain uses TRBV4-1 and TRBJ1-1, with TRBD1 as a possible D gene (6 bases). The V and J ends lost 1 base and 1 base respectively, with 13 bases between them. The V gene's germline CDR1 is MGHRA and CDR2 YSYEKL. The CDR3 is 16 amino acids. CDR3 in amino acids: CASSQVLGRGNTEAFF. The CDR3 DNA sequence: TGCGCCAGCAGCCAAGTATTGGGCAGGGGGAACACTGAAGCTTTCTTT.

This clonotype has more than one count but fewer than ten. The V call is TRBV6-5, the J call TRBJ1-2, with D possibly TRBD1 on 5 matching bases. The CDR3 has 15 amino acids. In germline, CDR1 is MNHEY, CDR2 SVGAGI. The ends were cut back, 4 bases at V and 3 bases at J, with 15 bases in the middle. Written as DNA, the CDR3 is TGTGCCAGCAGTTCGTATCTCGAGGGGCACTATGGCTACACCTTC. Translated, it gives CASSSYLEGHYGYTF.

Regarding this clonotype: Being one base from a much bigger clone, this may be a read error. Here the CDR3 omits its conserved ending phenylalanine or tryptophan, so a read error is the likely source. The CDR3 is CASRQNTDTQYL. In nucleotides, the CDR3 is TGTGCCAGCAGACAAAACACAGATACGCAGTATCTT. The chain links TRBV7-9 to TRBJ2-3; D gene uncertain. Germline loops: CDR1 SEHNR, CDR2 FQNEAQ (reference sequence). This CDR3 spans 12 amino acids. Trimming removed 6 bases at V and 2 bases at J, with 6 bases between.

This clonotype was observed a few times. The rearrangement links TRBV11-2 to TRBJ2-5; possible D gene TRBD2, 7 bases. V was pared by 1 base and J by 5 bases, with 14 bases between. Germline V gene lookup returns CDR1 SGHAT and CDR2 FQNNGV. This CDR3 comprises 15 residues. The CDR3 region has the DNA TGTGCCAGCAGCTTAGCGGGGGGCGAGGGGGAGACCCAGTACTTC. This translates into CASSLAGGEGETQYF.

The gene calls are TRBV30 and TRBJ2-7, with D possibly matching TRBD2 (5 bases). CDR3 length: 15 residues. V lost 2 bases and J 5 bases, leaving 19 bases between the germline ends. The germline V gene has CDR1 GTSNPN and CDR2 SVGIG (reference sequence). The CDR3 loop reads CAWSKLSGPGDEQYF. The DNA of the CDR3 is TGTGCCTGGAGTAAGTTGAGCGGTCCTGGGGACGAGCAGTACTTC.

This clonotype was seen more than once but under ten times. The rearrangement uses TRBV30 and TRBJ1-4, with 7 bases fitting TRBD1. V was pared by 8 bases and J by 6 bases, with 6 bases of the junction left unmatched. CDR1 is GTSNPN, CDR2 SVGIG, per germline (reference sequence). There are 12 residues in the CDR3. The CDR3 region has the DNA TGTGCCGAGGGGACAGAGGATGAAAAACTGTTTTTT. Its protein product is CAEGTEDEKLFF.

This chain connects TRBV18 to TRBJ2-1; no firm D call. Germline assignment: CDR1 KGHSH and CDR2 LQKENI. V was cut by 6 bases and J by 6 bases, with 18 bases left in between. This CDR3 comprises 15 residues. CDR3 sequence reads: CASSSGGGGLNEQFF. The CDR3 nucleotides read TGTGCCAGCTCGAGTGGTGGCGGCGGTCTCAATGAGCAGTTCTTC.

A note on this clonotype: It may be a read error: a sequence one base away is much more abundant. V is TRBV28 and J is TRBJ2-3; either TRBD1 or TRBD2 may fit D (5 bases each). Germline loops: CDR1 MDHEN, CDR2 SYDVKM. This CDR3 comprises 20 residues. The V end was cut by 4 bases, the J end by 2 bases, with 28 bases between. CDR3 coding DNA: TGTGCCAGCAGTTCCCCTACCGGGACCGTGGGCCGATTAAACACAGATACGCAGTATTTT. As protein: CASSSPTGTVGRLNTDTQYF.

This chain joins TRBV30 and TRBJ2-1, with D perhaps matching TRBD2 (5 bases). The germline V gene has CDR1 GTSNPN and CDR2 SVGIG (reference sequence). The V end was cut by 5 bases, the J end by 4 bases, with 18 bases between. The CDR3 is made up of 15 amino acids. The DNA for the CDR3 is TGTGCCTGGGAAGGGATACGGGAATTTTACAATGAGCAGTTCTTC. Its translation: CAWEGIREFYNEQFF.

This clonotype was counted a single time. This could be a read error, since a much larger clone is one nucleotide away. The chain couples TRBV6-5 to TRBJ1-4; D call uncertain. The CDR3 is 15 amino acids. The V gene lost 0 bases and the J gene lost 9 bases, with 14 bases spanning the gap. CDR1 and CDR2 from the germline V gene are MNHEY and SVGAGI. The CDR3 protein is CASSYSYSSGKKLFF. CDR3 nucleotides: TGTGCCAGCAGTTACTCTTACTCATCGGGTAAAAAACTGTTTTTT.

This clonotype has just a few counts. The chain recombines TRBV7-4 with TRBJ2-1; 7 bases fit TRBD2. Germline V CDR1 and CDR2: SGHVT, SQSDAQ. V lost 1 base to trimming and J lost 0 bases; unmatched junction nucleotides: 3. The CDR3 length is 16 residues. The CDR3 DNA is TGTGCCAGCAGCTTAGGGGACTATTCCTCCTACAATGAGCAGTTCTTC. This sequence encodes CASSLGDYSSYNEQFF.

This clonotype was observed many times. The gene calls are TRBV5-6 and TRBJ1-5, with D uncertain. From germline, CDR1 is SGHDT and CDR2 YYEEEE. Trimming left V 1 base short and J 5 bases short, with 10 bases between. The CDR3 contains 14 residues. CDR3 region: CASSLIREDQPQHF. Here the CDR3 DNA reads TGTGCCAGCAGCTTGATAAGGGAGGATCAGCCCCAGCATTTT.

The chain is built from TRBV29-1 and TRBJ2-5, with D possibly matching TRBD2 (5 bases). The CDR3 runs 12 residues. With 5 bases removed from V and 4 bases from J, the gap between germline ends came to 11 bases. The germline V gene has CDR1 SQVTM and CDR2 ANQGSEA. The CDR3: CSVLRAGETQYF. Written as DNA, the CDR3 is TGCAGCGTTCTAAGGGCGGGAGAGACCCAGTACTTC.

In the case of this clonotype: A read error may explain this, as a much larger clone is one base away. The chain joins TRBV20-1 to TRBJ2-7; tentatively, D is TRBD1 (5 bases). This CDR3 is 15 amino acids long. The germline V and J ends were trimmed by 6 bases and 1 base, with 19 bases remaining between them. Germline loops: CDR1 DFQATT, CDR2 SNEGSKA (reference sequence). The CDR3 region is CSAHRGLGLSYEQYF. The CDR3, as DNA: TGCAGTGCCCATAGGGGCCTGGGGTTATCCTACGAGCAGTACTTC.

CDR3 loop: CASSQLQGRNYEQYF. The DNA for the CDR3 is TGCGCCAGCAGCCAGTTACAGGGGCGAAACTACGAGCAGTACTTC. The genes are TRBV4-1 and TRBJ2-7; 7 nucleotides match TRBD1. The CDR3 length is 15 residues. V lost 3 bases and J lost 3; bases outside the gene matches: 8. From germline, CDR1 is MGHRA and CDR2 YSYEKL.

Notes on this clonotype: A much more abundant neighbour one base away suggests this may be a read error. V gene TRBV7-2 combines with J gene TRBJ2-3; D is possibly TRBD1 (6 bases). Looked up from germline, CDR1 is SGHTA and CDR2 is FQGNSA. The CDR3 has 18 residues. The CDR3 sequence: CATSLVWNTGPRTDTQYF. CDR3 bases: TGTGCCACCAGCTTAGTATGGAACACAGGGCCACGCACAGATACGCAGTATTTT.

This chain links TRBV30 with TRBJ1-3, with TRBD1 as a possible D gene (6 bases). CDR1 is GTSNPN, CDR2 SVGIG, per germline (reference sequence). The CDR3 covers 18 residues. V dropped 2 bases and J dropped 0 bases, with 20 bases sitting between them. The DNA for the CDR3 is TGTGCCTGGAGTCCAGCCGGCAGGGGAGTGTTCTCTGGAAACACCATATATTTT. It translates to CAWSPAGRGVFSGNTIYF. The full variable domain, with the rest looked up from reference TRBV30 and TRBJ1-3, is SQTIHQWPATLVQPVGSPLSLECTVEGTSNPNLYWYRQAAGRGLQLLFYSVGIGQISSEVPQNLSASRPQDRQFILSSKKLLLSDSGFYLCAWSPAGRGVFSGNTIYFGEGSWLTVV.

The chain carries TRBV4-3 and TRBJ1-6, with 7 bases lining up with TRBD1. V lost 5 bases, J lost 0 bases, and 4 bases stayed unmatched. CDR3 length: 16 amino acids. Germline-derived CDR1 and CDR2 are LGHNA and YSLEER. CDR3 sequence (DNA): TGCGCCAGCAGCGAACAGGGGAGCTCCTATAATTCACCCCTCCACTTT. This sequence encodes CASSEQGSSYNSPLHF.

Worth noting for this clonotype: Germline is not matched at one junction end, which may reflect a read error. The J gene is TRBJ1-4, the V gene TRBV7-9; D is possibly TRBD1 (6 bases). The germline V gene encodes CDR1 SEHNR and CDR2 FQNEAQ (reference sequence). This CDR3 has 13 amino acids. The CDR3 nucleotides read TGTGCCAGCAGCTTCCAGGGGAGTGAAACACTGTTTTTT. It translates to CASSFQGSETLFF.

This clonotype was detected ten times or more. The J gene is TRBJ2-4, the V gene TRBV7-9; 12 bases are shared with TRBD1. Germline trimming cut 8 bases from V and 8 bases from J; bases unmatched to any gene: 10. The CDR3 runs 15 residues. CDR1 and CDR2 from the germline V gene are SEHNR and FQNEAQ (reference sequence). Here the CDR3 DNA reads TGTGCCAGCTCGCTCGGGACAGGGGGCCATTACATTCAGTACTTC. This encodes CASSLGTGGHYIQYF.

The V gene is TRBV27, the J gene TRBJ2-7; 13 bases agree with TRBD2. The V segment lost 6 bases and the J segment 7 bases; nucleotides outside the gene matches: 9. This CDR3 region has 15 residues. The germline gives CDR1 MNHEY, CDR2 SMNVEV (reference sequence). The CDR3 reads CASSPGTSGTREQYF. As DNA, the CDR3 is TGTGCCAGCAGCCCGGGGACTAGCGGGACGCGAGAGCAGTACTTC.

To note about this clonotype: Since a much larger clone is just one base distant, this may be a read error. This sequence joins TRBV7-9 and TRBJ1-1, with TRBD1 identical over 8 bases. The CDR3 consists of 13 residues. The V gene's germline CDR1 is SEHNR and CDR2 FQNEAQ (reference sequence). The DNA for the CDR3 is TGTGCCAACAAGGGACAGGTCAACACTGAAGCTTACTTT. This translates into CANKGQVNTEAYF. Using reference TRBV7-9 and TRBJ1-1 for the parts outside the CDR3, the full variable domain is DTGVSQNPRHKITKRGQNVTFRCDPISEHNRLYWYRQTLGQGPEFLTYFQNEAQLEKSRLLSDRFSAERPKGSFSTLEIQRTEQGDSAMYLCANKGQVNTEAYFGQGTRLTVV.

V gene TRBV12-3 or TRBV12-4 combines with J gene TRBJ2-1; TRBD2 aligns across 14 bases. This CDR3 region has 17 residues. J gave up 6 bases and V 7 bases, and 11 bases lay outside the gene matches. In DNA form, the CDR3 reads TGTGCCAGCACCTTACCAATGGGGACTAGCGGGAGCAATGAGCAGTTCTTC. As protein: CASTLPMGTSGSNEQFF.

This clonotype was counted many times. V usage is TRBV19 and J usage is TRBJ2-3; 10 bases align to TRBD2. Trimming at V came to 7 bases and at J to 2 bases, leaving 12 bases not matched to a gene. Germline-derived CDR1 and CDR2 are LNHDA and SQIVND (reference sequence). This CDR3 is 17 amino acids long. As DNA, the CDR3 is TGTGCCAGTACCAGCTGGGGACTAGCGACTGACACAGATACGCAGTATTTT. Protein: CASTSWGLATDTDTQYF.

This clonotype showed up many times. J is TRBJ1-1 and V is TRBV11-2; 7 bases are shared with TRBD1. CDR3 length equals 16 residues. V shed 2 bases, J shed 4 bases, and the junction held 10 bases outside the gene matches. The germline gives CDR1 SGHAT, CDR2 FQNNGV. Here the CDR3 reads CASSLLSGGLVTEAFF. The CDR3 DNA follows: TGTGCCAGCAGCTTACTCTCAGGGGGGTTGGTCACTGAAGCTTTCTTT.

On this clonotype itself: A junction boundary mismatches the germline segment, possibly from a read error. V is TRBV19 and J is TRBJ1-1, with unresolved D. Germline V gives CDR1 LNHDA, CDR2 SQIVND (reference sequence). The CDR3 contains 15 residues. Here the CDR3 DNA reads TGTGCCGGTAGTAGAACACCGACTTGGAACACTGAAGCTTTCTTT. Translation gives CAGSRTPTWNTEAFF.

This clonotype was seen more than once but under ten times. V is TRBV6-2 or TRBV6-3 and J is TRBJ2-7; TRBD2 matches at 8 bases. Germline V gene sequence: CDR1 MNHEY, CDR2 SVGEGT. V was clipped by 8 bases and J by 5 bases; unmatched bases: 11. The CDR3 runs to 14 residues. The CDR3 nucleotides are TGTGCCAGCTCGGGGGGCGGGAGGAACGACGAGCAGTACTTC. Its protein is CASSGGGRNDEQYF.

This chain joins TRBV20-1 and TRBJ2-7; D is ambiguous. The CDR3 consists of 15 residues. Germline CDR1 is DFQATT and CDR2 is SNEGSKA (reference sequence). The V and J ends lost 6 bases and 3 bases respectively, with 21 bases between them. DNA for the CDR3: TGCAGTGCGGAAACCGGGCCCCAAGAAAACTACGAGCAGTACTTC. Translation: CSAETGPQENYEQYF.

This clonotype was picked up a small number of times. The chain uses TRBV11-2 and TRBJ2-1; 7 bases agree with TRBD2. This CDR3 region has 12 residues. The germline V gene has CDR1 SGHAT and CDR2 FQNNGV. Unmatched junction bases numbered 3, after V lost 4 bases and J lost 9 bases. This CDR3 reads CASSSSGVEQFF. CDR3 bases: TGTGCCAGCAGCTCGAGCGGGGTTGAGCAGTTCTTC.